The 19 T cell receptor beta chains given below trace back to one sample, sequenced in a study of tumor-infiltrating lymphocytes in primary liver carcinoma. A primer matching the constant region was used to make TCR beta cDNA from 450 to 550 ng of total RNA. Slightly modified ARM-PCR served as the procedure for the TCR beta libraries. These libraries came from three rounds of nested multiplex PCR. Both of the initial two PCR rounds ran for approximately 11 cycles and employed TRBV1-TRBV30 forward primers alongside a C-beta reverse primer. MiXCR was run by TCRdb on the multiplex PCR reads, yielding one entry per CDR3 protein. In the table there are more than 60,000 distinct CDR3 sequences, over 60% of which are singletons. Co-extracted RNA and DNA came from approximately 20-30 mg of unsorted bulk tissue. The sequencing input was liver tumor tissue from sampling region 4. Subset reported: tumor region T4, right-lateral pole. These TCRs come from a middle-aged man with primary liver carcinoma and hepatitis B virus infection.

On this clonotype itself: Since a much larger clone is just one base distant, this may be a read error. The chain combines TRBV30 with TRBJ2-2, with a tentative D call TRBD2 (5 bases). This CDR3 is built from 13 residues. Looked up from germline, CDR1 is GTSNPN and CDR2 is SVGIG (reference sequence). CDR3 in DNA: TGTGCCTGGAGCAAGAACCTAGCCGGGGAGCTGTCTTTT. Amino acid sequence: CAWSKNLAGELSF.

Comment on this clonotype: A clone one base away is much larger, so this may be a read error. CDR3 protein: CASSTRRYEQYF. CDR3 DNA sequence: TGCGCCAGCAGCACCCGTAGATACGAGCAGTACTTC. The genes are TRBV5-1 and TRBJ2-7; D gene uncertain. V lost 4 bases and J 4 bases, leaving 9 bases between the germline ends. CDR1 and CDR2 from the germline V gene are SGHRS and YFSETQ. The CDR3 sequence is 12 residues long.

In regard to this clonotype: Because it lacks the conserved phenylalanine or tryptophan at the end, this CDR3 is likely a read error. The chain links TRBV14 to TRBJ1-2; D unclear. Germline CDR1 reads SGHDN; CDR2 reads FVKESK. Trimming left V 1 base short and J 0 bases short, with 9 bases between. The CDR3 is made up of 15 amino acids. The CDR3 is CASSQGVTSNYGYTL. In DNA, the CDR3 is TGTGCCAGCAGCCAAGGGGTCACTTCTAACTATGGCTACACCCTC.

To note about this clonotype: A junction boundary mismatches the germline segment, possibly from a read error. The rearrangement joins TRBV11-2 to TRBJ2-2; 7 nucleotides align to TRBD2. The CDR3 sequence is 17 residues long. Germline CDR1 SGHAT, CDR2 FQNNGV. CDR3 coding DNA: TGTGCCAGCAGCGCGGGACTACAGGTCTCCCCGGCCGGGGAACTGTTTTTT. Protein product: CASSAGLQVSPAGELFF.

A few counts support this clonotype. It may be a read error: a sequence one base away is much more abundant. The J gene is TRBJ2-2, the V gene TRBV5-4, with D possibly called TRBD1 or TRBD2 (5 bases each). The CDR3 is 14 residues long. Trimming shortened V by 2 bases and J by 9 bases, and 14 bases separated the two germline ends. The germline V gene encodes CDR1 SGHNT and CDR2 YYREEE (reference sequence). CDR3 amino acids: CASSFPGGTWELFF. The CDR3 nucleotides are TGTGCCAGCAGCTTCCCTGGGGGAACCTGGGAGCTGTTTTTT.

Details on this clonotype: A read error may produce the germline difference seen at one junction end. The rearrangement links TRBV14 to TRBJ2-5; D not certain. Germline V gives CDR1 SGHDN, CDR2 FVKESK. This CDR3 contains 15 residues. Written as DNA, the CDR3 is TGTGTCAGCAGCCAAGTTGGCGCAAGGGAAGAGACCCAGTACTTC. This sequence encodes CVSSQVGAREETQYF.

Comments on this clonotype: As the CDR3 is not closed by the conserved phenylalanine or tryptophan, this likely results from a read error. The J gene is TRBJ2-1, the V gene TRBV10-1; D might be TRBD2 (6 bases). The germline CDR1 and CDR2 sequences are WNHNN and SYGVQD (reference sequence). The V and J ends lost 9 bases and 0 bases respectively, with 12 bases between them. The CDR3 has 14 residues. The CDR3 region is CASSGRSSYNEQFS. The CDR3 DNA reads TGCGCCAGTAGCGGCAGAAGCTCCTACAATGAGCAGTTCTCC.

This clonotype was counted once. At one end the junction does not follow the germline gene, possibly because of a read error. The gene calls are TRBV7-9 and TRBJ1-3; no clear D gene. CDR1 SEHNR and CDR2 FQNEAQ come from the germline V gene (reference sequence). The CDR3 has 14 amino acids. Written as DNA, the CDR3 is TGTGTCAGCAGCGTTTCGGGCCAGAGAAACACCATATATTTT. Protein: CVSSVSGQRNTIYF.

This clonotype was seen at least ten times. DNA for the CDR3: TGTGCCAGCAGCCAAGAGGCGGATGGATTGGTGCCCCAGCATTTT. This sequence encodes CASSQEADGLVPQHF. V gene TRBV4-2 combines with J gene TRBJ1-5, with D unclear. Germline V lookup: CDR1 LGHNA, CDR2 YNFKEQ. The CDR3 consists of 15 residues. Trimming cost V 0 bases and J 9 bases, with 15 bases left between them.

As regards this clonotype: A much larger clonotype is one base distant, so this may be a read error. The chain carries TRBV7-9 and TRBJ2-1; D might be TRBD1 (6 bases). The length of the CDR3 is 14 residues. Germline-derived CDR1 and CDR2 are SEHNR and FQNEAQ (reference sequence). With 7 bases removed from V and 9 bases from J, the gap between germline ends came to 19 bases. This CDR3 is CASNLVQGGGEQFF. The CDR3 DNA sequence: TGTGCCAGCAACCTAGTACAGGGCGGAGGTGAGCAGTTCTTC. Based on the CDR3 plus reference TRBV7-9 and TRBJ2-1, the full variable domain is DTGVSQNPRHKITKRGQNVTFRCDPISEHNRLYWYRQTLGQGPEFLTYFQNEAQLEKSRLLSDRFSAERPKGSFSTLEIQRTEQGDSAMYLCASNLVQGGGEQFFGPGTRLTVL.

In regard to this clonotype: One end of the junction is discordant with germline, which a read error may explain. This chain connects TRBV28 to TRBJ1-2; D remains unclear. The length of the CDR3 is 12 residues. The germline V gene encodes CDR1 MDHEN and CDR2 SYDVKM. This CDR3 is CARADSNFGYTF. Here the CDR3 DNA reads TGTGCCAGAGCGGATAGCAACTTTGGCTACACCTTC.

With respect to this clonotype: This may be a read error, as it is one base from a much larger clone. In DNA, the CDR3 is TGTGCCAGCTGTCCACGAGGGGACGAGCAGTACTTC. Its translation is CASCPRGDEQYF. The chain employs TRBV28 and TRBJ2-7; D tentatively reads TRBD1 or TRBD2 (5 bases each). The germline V gene encodes CDR1 MDHEN and CDR2 SYDVKM. V was trimmed by 8 bases and J by 5 bases, leaving 13 bases between them. The CDR3 is 12 amino acids.

Turning to this clonotype: A single base separates this from a much larger clone, so it may be a read error. Lacking the conserved final phenylalanine or tryptophan, this CDR3 likely reflects a read error. The rearrangement joins TRBV7-9 to TRBJ1-1; perhaps TRBD1 as D (5 bases). Trimming stripped 3 bases from V and 11 bases from J, with 13 bases between. CDR1 is SEHNR and CDR2 is FQNEAQ in the germline V gene (reference sequence). The CDR3 extends over 12 amino acids. CDR3 nucleotides: TGTGCCAGCAGCTTTGCGGGGCAGCGGGCTTTCTCT. This gives the protein CASSFAGQRAFS.

Details on this clonotype: This clone may be a read error of a much larger clone one base away. The CDR3 reads CASSSGRGVQYEQYF. CDR3 nucleotide sequence: TGTGCCAGCAGCTCGGGACGGGGGGTTCAGTACGAGCAGTACTTC. The chain recombines TRBV7-8 with TRBJ2-7, with TRBD2 matching over 7 bases. The CDR3 totals 15 residues. Germline lookup yields CDR1 SGHVS and CDR2 FQNEAQ. V was pared by 4 bases and J by 4 bases, with 10 bases of the junction left unmatched.

The chain couples TRBV6-1 to TRBJ1-4, with D hard to call. The germline gives CDR1 MNHNS, CDR2 SASEGT. With 0 bases removed from V and 10 bases from J, the gap between germline ends came to 15 bases. The CDR3 runs 15 residues. In DNA form, the CDR3 reads TGTGCCAGCAGTGAAGCGCTTACTGGTTATGTAAAACTGTTTTTT. Protein product: CASSEALTGYVKLFF.

As to this clonotype: The germline gene is not matched at one end of the junction; a read error may be the cause. The chain employs TRBV11-2 and TRBJ2-7; 8 bases are a match to TRBD2. CDR3 length equals 15 residues. The V gene's germline CDR1 is SGHAT and CDR2 FQNNGV. CDR3 loop: CAISFPGLGIHEQYF. In DNA form, the CDR3 reads TGTGCCATCAGCTTCCCGGGACTAGGGATCCACGAGCAGTATTTC.

A word on this clonotype: A junction boundary mismatches the germline segment, possibly from a read error. CDR3 protein: CASSLGLRLPTHVQFF. CDR3 coding DNA: TGTGCCAGTAGCTTAGGCCTGAGACTTCCTACGCATGTGCAGTTCTTC. The rearrangement links TRBV11-1 to TRBJ2-1; D remains unclear. The CDR3 is made up of 16 amino acids. Germline V lookup: CDR1 SGHAT, CDR2 FQDESV (reference sequence).

A note on this clonotype: The germline gene is not matched at one end of the junction; a read error may be the cause. V is TRBV30 and J is TRBJ1-1; a weak D match, TRBD1 (6 bases). The CDR3 runs to 13 residues. Germline V CDR1 and CDR2: GTSNPN, SVGIG (reference sequence). CDR3 sequence: CAWRGGSYTEASF. CDR3 nucleotides: TGTGCCTGGAGGGGGGGCTCGTACACTGAGGCTTCCTTT.

This clonotype was recorded only once. This chain joins TRBV6-5 and TRBJ1-1; no reliable D call. From germline, CDR1 is MNHEY and CDR2 SVGAGI. V was trimmed by 2 bases and J by 8 bases, leaving 21 bases between them. The CDR3 contains 16 residues. DNA for the CDR3: TGTGCCAGCAGTTACACACGCTGGACCATGAACAGCGAAGCTTTCTTT. Protein product: CASSYTRWTMNSEAFF.